The clone carrying this T cell receptor (beta chain) was seen more than once but under ten times. TCRdb re-analysed the PCR reads in MiXCR, keeping a single row per CDR3 protein. The sample has approximately 11,000 distinct CDR3 sequences; 45% to 50% are singletons. Deletions cut 4 bases from V and 13 bases from J, with 17 bases between. CDR3 length equals 13 residues. This entry comes from a study of immune characterization of retroperitoneal liposarcoma. The clonotype was recovered from a female donor with retroperitoneal liposarcoma. Sequencing was performed on tumor tissue. This rearrangement joins TRBV12-3 or TRBV12-4 to TRBJ2-1; D is perhaps TRBD2 (6 bases). The CDR3, as DNA: TGTGCCAGCAGTTCCTACATAGCCGGGGGTCAGTTCTTC. Translation gives CASSSYIAGGQFF.